These T cell receptor beta chains were read from a single sample in a study of T cells after posttransplantation cyclophosphamide. Method: immunoSEQ multiplex PCR; TCRdb's copy keeps in-frame clones and lacks some. Of about 18,000 clones in the sample, approximately 87% were seen once. The sequenced material came from memory CD4+ T cells sorted from blood. These receptors were taken from a man aged 25 to 40 in good health and a related stem cell transplant donor. Both conserved end residues are part of each CDR3. Fields, in order: D gene, V gene, J gene, clone size, CDR3 DNA, CDR3 protein. D genes are given only for firm matches. Clone size is not always given. Where it is, it says once, few, many or a class for expanded clones.

>TRBD1|TRBV5-6|TRBJ2-2|-
TGTGCCAGCTCGGGACAGGGAAGGGTCGGGGAGCTGTTTTTT
CASSGQGRVGELFF
>-|TRBV21-1|TRBJ2-2|-
TGTGCCTCCTCAACAGGGCCGGCCGGGGAGCTGTTTTTT
CASSTGPAGELFF
>TRBD1|TRBV6-5|TRBJ2-7|-
TGTGCCAGCAGCTTAGCACAGGGGGCGCGAGAGCAGTACTTC
CASSLAQGAREQYF
>TRBD1|TRBV7-2|TRBJ2-5|-
TGTGCCAGCAGCCCACCCGGGACAGGGGGCAGGGAGACCCGGTACTTC
CASSPPGTGGRETRYF
>TRBD2|TRBV9|TRBJ2-1|-
TGTGCCAGCAGCCCACTAAGGACTAGCGGGAGGAACAATGAGCAGTTCTTC
CASSPLRTSGRNNEQFF
>-|TRBV12-5|TRBJ2-1|-
TGTGCTAGTGGTTTCAGGGGCATCGACATACTGGATCCCTCTCGCTCCTACAATGAGCAGTTCTTC
CASGFRGIDILDPSRSYNEQFF
>-|TRBV9|TRBJ2-6|-
TGTGCCAGCAGCCCGGACAACTCTGGGGCCAACGTCCTGACTTTC
CASSPDNSGANVLTF
>TRBD1|TRBV25-1|TRBJ1-2|few
TGTGCCAGCAGCAGGGGGCTGGGCTATGGCTACACCTTC
CASSRGLGYGYTF
>-|TRBV5-1|TRBJ2-5|-
TGCGCCAGCAGACCTGTCGGGGGTAGGGTAGAGACCCAGTACTTC
CASRPVGGRVETQYF
>-|TRBV29-1|TRBJ2-5|-
TGCAGCGGGGCTAGCGCTCAAGAGACCCAGTACTTC
CSGASAQETQYF
>TRBD1|TRBV2|TRBJ1-2|-
TGTGCCAGCAGTGGCCCCGGGGGCAGGGGGAGTGGCTACACCTTC
CASSGPGGRGSGYTF
>-|TRBV5-1|TRBJ2-5|once
TGCGCCAGCAGCTTGGGGGGGGTAAAAGGGACCCAGTACTTC
CASSLGGVKGTQYF
>TRBD2|TRBV15|TRBJ2-5|once
TGTGCCACCAGCAGACTCACAGCGGGGGGGAGCCAAGAGACCCAGTACTTC
CATSRLTAGGSQETQYF
>-|TRBV5-8|TRBJ2-2|-
TGTGCCAGCAGCCCGGCCGGCAGGGGAGTGCCCGGGGAGCTGTTTTTT
CASSPAGRGVPGELFF
>TRBD1|TRBV6-1|TRBJ1-4|few
TGTGCCAGCAGTGAATCCGAGGGGGCCGCGGAAAAACTGTTTTTT
CASSESEGAAEKLFF
>-|TRBV28|TRBJ2-6|few
TGTGCCAGCAGGTCAACAGGGTCCTCCTCTGGGGCCAACGTCCTGACTTTC
CASRSTGSSSGANVLTF
>-|TRBV15|TRBJ2-3|-
TGTGCCACCAGCAGAGATCCCCACACGGACATTACCGAGACAGATACGCAGTATTTT
CATSRDPHTDITETDTQYF
>TRBD1|TRBV5-4|TRBJ1-1|-
TGTGCCACCTTCGTGGGGGCAGGGGGAGACACTGAAGCTTTCTTT
CATFVGAGGDTEAFF
>TRBD2|TRBV5-1|TRBJ2-5|-
TGCGCCAGCAGCCCTCCGGCTAGCGGGGGGTTCGGGGGGGAGACCCAGTACTTC
CASSPPASGGFGGETQYF
>-|TRBV9|TRBJ2-1|-
TGTGCCAGCAACACTCAGGGTGATGAGCAGTTCTTC
CASNTQGDEQFF
>-|TRBV28|TRBJ1-4|-
TGTGCCACCAGGAGCCCGGGGGAAAAACTGTTTTTT
CATRSPGEKLFF
>TRBD1|TRBV19|TRBJ1-4|-
TGTGCCAGTAGTCCCGAGGACAGGGGGCGATTCGCAACTAATGAAAAACTGTTTTTT
CASSPEDRGRFATNEKLFF
>-|TRBV7-9|TRBJ1-1|few
TGTGCCAGCAACCGGGAGGGGACCACTGAAGCTTTCTTT
CASNREGTTEAFF
>TRBD1|TRBV5-1|TRBJ1-1|few
TGCGCCAGCAGCTTCGACAGGGGGGGAACCTTAAACACTGAAGCTTTCTTT
CASSFDRGGTLNTEAFF